The sequence of this T cell receptor beta chain was determined in a study of blood T cell repertoires in COVID-19. Study overall: The United States, Italy and Spain were the sources of the acute and convalescent COVID-19 samples. T cells, B-cell-depleted T cells, or PBMCs provided the cDNA or gDNA that served as material.

V shed 9 bases, J shed 4 bases, and the junction held 6 bases outside the gene matches. The germline V gene encodes CDR1 KGHDR and CDR2 SFDVKD. The CDR3 sequence is 13 residues long. In the authors' workflow: For nucleated cells, counts were estimated from reference gene primer amplification. Only in-frame clones appear in the TCRdb table, and some are missing; sequencing was by immunoSEQ multiplex PCR. V and J calls and clone size are those listed in that table; D and trimming were worked out from the DNA. The sample includes about 82,000 clones, around 83% seen only once; the top ten take approximately 17%.

The TCR was taken from a woman in her sixties or seventies with acute or convalescent COVID-19. This chain connects TRBV24-1 to TRBJ2-3, with TRBD1 matching over 7 bases. Source material: peripheral blood. This chain's CDR3 is CATARTGSDTQYF. The CDR3 DNA reads as TGTGCCACCGCCCGGACAGGCTCAGATACGCAGTATTTT.